One sample yielded the 18 T cell receptor beta chains listed below, sequenced in a study of radiotherapy plus CTLA-4 blockade in lung cancer. Data came from immunoSEQ multiplex PCR; TCRdb stores just in-frame clones and leaves some out. The table has roughly 50,000 clones, 86% seen once. Material: peripheral blood, obtained from a patient treated with radiotherapy plus ipilimumab. The receptors come from a human donor with non-small cell lung cancer that progressed on radiotherapy plus ipilimumab. Some clones in this sample may be carry-over from other donors' samples.

This rearrangement joins TRBV5-1 to TRBJ2-1, with 8 bases matching TRBD2. The trim removed 2 bases at V and 5 bases at J, leaving 3 bases unmatched. This CDR3 region has 14 residues. The germline V gene encodes CDR1 SGHRS and CDR2 YFSETQ. The CDR3 coding sequence is TGCGCCAGCAGCTTTAGCGGGGCAAACAATGAGCAGTTCTTC. This codes for CASSFSGANNEQFF.

This rearrangement joins TRBV27 to TRBJ1-2; 8 nucleotides agree with TRBD1. Germline CDR1 MNHEY, CDR2 SMNVEV (reference sequence). Trimming removed 3 bases from V and 5 bases from J; junction bases left unmatched: 5. The CDR3 length is 14 residues. The CDR3 spells CASSFFDRGYGYTF. The CDR3 nucleotides are TGTGCCAGCAGTTTTTTCGACAGGGGATATGGCTACACCTTC.

V gene TRBV29-1 combines with J gene TRBJ2-1; 11 bases are shared with TRBD1. The germline CDR1 and CDR2 sequences are SQVTM and ANQGSEA. V shed 3 bases, J shed 8 bases, and the junction held 0 bases outside the gene matches. This CDR3 spans 12 amino acids. The CDR3: CSVEGQGDEQFF. CDR3 nucleotides: TGCAGCGTTGAGGGACAGGGGGATGAGCAGTTCTTC.

The chain carries TRBV25-1 and TRBJ1-6, with a tentative D call TRBD1 (6 bases). Between the trimmed V and J ends, which lost 2 bases and 16 bases, there was a span of 12 bases. The CDR3 length is 12 residues. Germline assignment: CDR1 MGHDK and CDR2 SYGVNS. CDR3 coding DNA: TGTGCCAGCAGTGAAAGGCGGACAGATCTCCACTTT. Protein product: CASSERRTDLHF.

The CDR3 DNA reads as TGTGCCTGGAGTGCCCCGACACGCCGCTCTGGAAACACCATATATTTT. It is translated as CAWSAPTRRSGNTIYF. The chain carries TRBV30 and TRBJ1-3, with no clear D. V lost 1 base, J lost 0 bases, and 13 bases lay in between. CDR1 GTSNPN and CDR2 SVGIG come from the germline V gene (reference sequence). This CDR3 spans 16 amino acids.

The chain has TRBV18 and TRBJ2-7; D perhaps matches TRBD1 (5 bases). Germline CDR1 reads KGHSH; CDR2 reads LQKENI. Trimming took 3 bases from V and 6 from J, leaving 12 bases between them. This CDR3 spans 13 amino acids. The CDR3 here is CASSPFAGPEQYF. The CDR3 nucleotides are TGTGCCAGCTCACCTTTCGCAGGGCCCGAGCAGTACTTC.

In this sample, this clone turned up a few times. This sample includes further DNA sequences coding for the same CDR3. V and J are TRBV9 and TRBJ2-6, with TRBD2 as a possible D gene (5 bases). The CDR3 is made up of 15 amino acids. Looked up from germline, CDR1 is SGDLS and CDR2 is YYNGEE. Trimming took off 3 bases at V and 0 bases at J, with 7 bases between the two ends. In nucleotides, the CDR3 is TGTGCCAGCAGCGAACGGGGCTCTGGGGCCAACGTCCTGACTTTC. Translation: CASSERGSGANVLTF.

This chain links TRBV6-5 with TRBJ2-7; 8 nucleotides line up with TRBD1. Unmatched junction bases numbered 11, after V lost 6 bases and J lost 7 bases. The V gene's germline CDR1 is MNHEY and CDR2 SVGAGI. The CDR3 consists of 14 residues. DNA for the CDR3: TGTGCCAGCAGCCGACAGGGGACCCCTCTTGAGCAGTACTTC. This codes for CASSRQGTPLEQYF.

The chain has TRBV11-2 and TRBJ2-3; the match to TRBD2 covers 10 bases. The V and J ends lost 5 bases and 3 bases, in that order; junction bases with no gene match: 8. Germline V lookup: CDR1 SGHAT, CDR2 FQNNGV. This CDR3 has 16 amino acids. CDR3 sequence reads: CASSDLSGGLTDTQYF. The CDR3, as DNA: TGTGCCAGCAGCGACCTTAGCGGGGGGTTAACAGATACGCAGTATTTT.

This chain connects TRBV6-5 to TRBJ2-5; TRBD1 is a possible D gene (5 bases). Matching the DNA end better, TRBJ2-7 makes the J call doubtful. The CDR3 covers 14 residues. Germline V CDR1 and CDR2: MNHEY, SVGAGI. The CDR3 reads CASSYKGQVYEQYF. The DNA for the CDR3 is TGTGCCAGCAGTTACAAGGGGCAAGTCTACGAGCAGTACTTC.

To note about this clone: This sample includes further DNA sequences coding for the same CDR3. The CDR3 region has the DNA TGTGCCAGCAGTCCTCAGGGGAACACCGGGGAGCTGTTTTTT. Its translation: CASSPQGNTGELFF. V is TRBV6-6 and J is TRBJ2-2, with a possible D match to TRBD1 (5 bases). This CDR3 region has 14 residues. The germline gives CDR1 MNHNY, CDR2 SVGAGI (reference sequence). The V end lost 5 bases, the J end lost 1 base, and 8 bases lay between the germline ends.

The CDR3 is CATSMGQGYEQYF. Written as DNA, the CDR3 is TGTGCCACCAGCATGGGACAGGGATACGAGCAGTACTTC. The chain combines TRBV15 with TRBJ2-7, with 9 bases identical to TRBD1. V lost 4 bases to trimming and J lost 4 bases; unmatched junction nucleotides: 2. Germline CDR1 reads LNHNV; CDR2 reads YYDKDF (reference sequence). CDR3 size: 13 residues.

The chain combines TRBV9 with TRBJ2-3, with a possible D match to TRBD2 (6 bases). V lost 3 bases to trimming and J lost 2 bases, with 13 bases between them. The CDR3 extends over 15 amino acids. Per the germline V gene, CDR1 is SGDLS and CDR2 is YYNGEE. CDR3 sequence: CASSAGAGNTDTQYF. The CDR3 nucleotides are TGTGCCAGCAGCGCCGGAGCGGGTAACACAGATACGCAGTATTTT.

The CDR3, as DNA: TGCGCCAGCAGCCAAGATTCCGGACTAGGAGGGTCCTACGAGCAGTACTTC. It yields the protein CASSQDSGLGGSYEQYF. This sequence joins TRBV4-3 and TRBJ2-7, with TRBD2 matching over 7 bases. The CDR3 covers 17 residues. The J segment lost 1 base and the V segment lost 0 bases, leaving 9 bases of the junction unmatched. CDR1 and CDR2 from the germline V gene are LGHNA and YSLEER.

The V gene is TRBV18, the J gene TRBJ1-4; D remains unclear. V gave up 2 bases and J gave up 12 bases, with 13 bases separating them. This CDR3 contains 13 residues. Germline loops: CDR1 KGHSH, CDR2 LQKENI. CDR3: CASSPSNPGELFF. The CDR3 region has the DNA TGTGCCAGCTCACCATCGAACCCGGGTGAACTGTTTTTT.

The chain employs TRBV9 and TRBJ2-2, with D possibly TRBD2 on 7 matching bases. The CDR3 has 17 amino acids. Trimming shortened V by 0 bases and J by 5 bases, and 17 bases separated the two germline ends. Germline assignment: CDR1 SGDLS and CDR2 YYNGEE. In nucleotides, the CDR3 is TGTGCCAGCAGCGTAGAGGGCGGGGGCGCGGGGACCGGGGAGCTGTTTTTT. Protein: CASSVEGGGAGTGELFF.

This clone was counted once. The chain joins TRBV5-1 to TRBJ1-1; the match to TRBD1 covers 7 bases. There are 15 residues in the CDR3. Looked up from germline, CDR1 is SGHRS and CDR2 is YFSETQ. V trimming: 0 bases; J trimming: 1 base; junction bases outside the gene matches: 3. Written as DNA, the CDR3 is TGCGCCAGCAGCTTGGTAGCAGGGGGGAACACTGAAGCTTTCTTT. It encodes CASSLVAGGNTEAFF.

The genes are TRBV5-1 and TRBJ2-1; D ambiguous. The V and J ends lost 6 bases and 9 bases respectively, with 19 bases between them. This CDR3 contains 14 residues. CDR1 and CDR2 from the germline V gene are SGHRS and YFSETQ. For the CDR3, the DNA is TGCGCCAGCAACCCCGAGCGAATTTTCGGTGAGCAGTTCTTC. Translating it yields CASNPERIFGEQFF.